The 17 T cell receptor beta chains given below trace back to one sample, sequenced in a study of cytomegalovirus exposure and HLA in healthy donors. Both 60 Vbeta primers and 13 Jbeta primers went into the PCR. Clones were read by immunoSEQ multiplex PCR, and TCRdb kept only the in-frame ones, dropping some. This table has roughly 130,000 clones, over 60% appearing once. Sequenced sample: PBMCs. The receptors originated from a human donor in good health.

This chain's CDR3 is CASSLNGGLGTEAFF. The CDR3 DNA sequence: TGCGCCAGCAGCTTGAACGGGGGGCTAGGCACTGAAGCTTTCTTT. The rearrangement links TRBV5-1 to TRBJ1-1; D may be TRBD1 (6 bases). This CDR3 comprises 15 residues. With 1 base removed from V and 4 bases from J, the gap between germline ends came to 14 bases. Germline values: CDR1 SGHRS, CDR2 YFSETQ.

The rearrangement links TRBV5-1 to TRBJ1-1, with 10 bases fitting TRBD1. The CDR3 consists of 16 residues. Germline V CDR1 and CDR2: SGHRS, YFSETQ. The V segment lost 4 bases and the J segment 0 bases; nucleotides outside the gene matches: 6. DNA for the CDR3: TGCGCCAGCAGCCCCGGACAGGGGGTTGTGAACACTGAAGCTTTCTTT. Residues: CASSPGQGVVNTEAFF.

This clone has just a few counts. The gene calls are TRBV18 and TRBJ2-2; TRBD2 aligns across 12 bases. The CDR3 covers 19 residues. Germline CDR1 reads KGHSH; CDR2 reads LQKENI. V lost 4 bases to trimming and J lost 0 bases; unmatched junction nucleotides: 9. This CDR3 reads CASSHLGLAGAANTGELFF. The DNA of the CDR3 is TGTGCCAGCTCACATTTGGGACTAGCGGGCGCAGCGAACACCGGGGAGCTGTTTTTT.

This clone was seen a handful of times. The gene calls are TRBV7-2 and TRBJ2-7, with TRBD2 matching 10 bases. The V gene's germline CDR1 is SGHTA and CDR2 FQGNSA. The V segment lost 5 bases and the J segment 0 bases; nucleotides outside the gene matches: 10. The CDR3 length is 17 residues. The CDR3 bases are TGTGCCAGCAGCCCGGGGCTAGCGGGGGCGAGCTCCTACGAGCAGTACTTC. It encodes CASSPGLAGASSYEQYF.

The chain recombines TRBV6-6 with TRBJ1-5, with D possibly being TRBD1 (5 bases). This CDR3 has 15 amino acids. CDR1 MNHNY and CDR2 SVGAGI come from the germline V gene (reference sequence). With 7 bases removed from V and 4 bases from J, the gap between germline ends came to 17 bases. DNA for the CDR3: TGTGCCAGCATCAACCAGGGTGGTTTTAATCAGCCCCAGCATTTT. Translation: CASINQGGFNQPQHF.

The chain combines TRBV2 with TRBJ1-1, with D possibly TRBD1 on 6 matching bases. V gave up 0 bases and J gave up 4 bases, with 15 bases separating them. Germline V gene data show CDR1 as SNHLY and CDR2 as FYNNEI. The CDR3 consists of 16 residues. This CDR3 is CASSEAPGVGGTEAFF. CDR3 DNA sequence: TGTGCCAGCAGTGAAGCTCCAGGGGTCGGAGGCACTGAAGCTTTCTTT.

The genes are TRBV6-6 and TRBJ2-5, with D perhaps matching TRBD1 (6 bases). The V gene lost 2 bases and the J gene lost 1 base, with 11 bases spanning the gap. CDR1 and CDR2 from the germline V gene are MNHNY and SVGAGI (reference sequence). The CDR3 is 15 amino acids. CDR3 coding DNA: TGTGCCAGCAGTTACACTAGGGACACCCAAGAGACCCAGTACTTC. Amino acid sequence: CASSYTRDTQETQYF.

V and J are TRBV10-3 and TRBJ2-7; the D gene is possibly TRBD1 (6 bases). V was clipped by 6 bases and J by 8 bases, with 14 bases between them. Germline loops: CDR1 ENHRY, CDR2 SYGVKD. The CDR3 consists of 12 residues. The CDR3 DNA follows: TGTGCCATCAGCGAGCAGGGGTCCCAGCAGTACTTC. Residues: CAISEQGSQQYF.

The chain recombines TRBV6-6 with TRBJ2-7, with a weak D call TRBD2 (6 bases). The V and J ends lost 1 base and 2 bases respectively, with 15 bases between them. Germline V gene data show CDR1 as MNHNY and CDR2 as SVGAGI (reference sequence). CDR3 length equals 16 residues. The CDR3 DNA reads TGTGCCAGCAGTTACTTAGCCTCCGGGACTCCCTACGAGCAGTACTTC. As protein: CASSYLASGTPYEQYF.

V is TRBV5-4 and J is TRBJ2-1, with D perhaps TRBD1 (7 bases). In germline, CDR1 is SGHNT, CDR2 YYREEE (reference sequence). Trimming cost V 7 bases and J 6 bases, with 17 bases left between them. The CDR3 totals 14 residues. CDR3 protein: CASRRGEAVNEQFF. In DNA form, the CDR3 reads TGTGCCAGCCGCAGGGGGGAAGCCGTCAATGAGCAGTTCTTC. Drawing the rest from reference TRBV5-4 and TRBJ2-1, the complete variable domain is ETGVTQSPTHLIKTRGQQVTLRCSSQSGHNTVSWYQQALGQGPQFIFQYYREEENGRGNFPPRFSGLQFPNYSSELNVNALELDDSALYLCASRRGEAVNEQFFGPGTRLTVL.

The chain joins TRBV5-4 to TRBJ1-1; TRBD1 matches 7 bases. The CDR3 sequence is 14 residues long. The germline CDR1 and CDR2 sequences are SGHNT and YYREEE (reference sequence). The V gene end was trimmed by 4 bases and the J gene end by 0 bases; junction bases not matched to a gene: 3. DNA for the CDR3: TGTGCCAGCAGCAGGGACAGTATGAACACTGAAGCTTTCTTT. It specifies CASSRDSMNTEAFF.

The V and J genes are TRBV29-1 and TRBJ2-7; 7 bases map to TRBD1. Germline CDR1 reads SQVTM; CDR2 reads ANQGSEA. The CDR3 totals 14 residues. The trim removed 4 bases at V and 2 bases at J, leaving 8 bases unmatched. Here the CDR3 DNA reads TGCAGCGTTGCTCAGGGGACAGATACCTACGAGCAGTACTTC. Its protein product is CSVAQGTDTYEQYF.

This rearrangement joins TRBV19 to TRBJ2-3, with D possibly being TRBD2 (6 bases). CDR3 length: 10 residues. CDR1 and CDR2 from the germline V gene are LNHDA and SQIVND (reference sequence). The V end was cut by 10 bases, the J end by 9 bases, with 11 bases between. CDR3 in DNA: TGTGCCACCAAGGAGGGGACGCAGTATTTT. Amino acids: CATKEGTQYF.

V usage is TRBV28 and J usage is TRBJ2-3; possible D gene TRBD2, 5 bases. The CDR3 loop spans 16 amino acids. The germline V and J ends were trimmed by 4 bases and 0 bases, with 14 bases remaining between them. CDR1 is MDHEN and CDR2 is SYDVKM in the germline V gene. For the CDR3, the DNA is TGTGCCAGCAGTTCCCCCAGAGAGCGGAGCACAGATACGCAGTATTTT. This sequence encodes CASSSPRERSTDTQYF.

The V and J genes are TRBV4-1 and TRBJ2-3; 11 bases align to TRBD2. The germline CDR1 and CDR2 sequences are MGHRA and YSYEKL. V dropped 1 base and J dropped 0; count of bases not matched to a gene: 9. The CDR3 extends over 19 amino acids. The chain's CDR3 is CASSQVLRPSGRSTDTQYF. In DNA form, the CDR3 reads TGCGCCAGCAGCCAAGTTTTAAGGCCTAGCGGGAGGAGCACAGATACGCAGTATTTT.

The chain employs TRBV19 and TRBJ1-5, with 7 nucleotides matching TRBD1. The CDR3 is made up of 19 amino acids. The trim removed 3 bases at V and 2 bases at J, leaving 16 bases unmatched. Germline V gives CDR1 LNHDA, CDR2 SQIVND (reference sequence). DNA for the CDR3: TGTGCCAGTAGTATTATGGTGAAGGGGGCGCAGAGGGGCAATCAGCCCCAGCATTTT. Amino acids: CASSIMVKGAQRGNQPQHF. The full variable domain, its missing parts supplied by reference TRBV19 and TRBJ1-5, is DGGITQSPKYLFRKEGQNVTLSCEQNLNHDAMYWYRQDPGQGLRLIYYSQIVNDFQKGDIAEGYSVSREKKESFPLTVTSAQKNPTAFYLCASSIMVKGAQRGNQPQHFGDGTRLSIL.

The rearrangement uses TRBV4-3 and TRBJ1-1; D ambiguous. V was shortened by 1 base and J by 3 bases, with 15 bases between the two germline ends. CDR3 length equals 16 residues. CDR1 is LGHNA and CDR2 is YSLEER in the germline V gene. The CDR3 protein is CASSQGAGSVDTEAFF. CDR3 coding DNA: TGCGCCAGCAGCCAAGGAGCGGGGTCGGTGGACACTGAAGCTTTCTTT.